This T cell receptor beta chain is drawn from a study of blood T cells in healthy people across ages. In the study overall: When template switching was applied, about one barcoded beta molecule was captured per two T cells. Notes on the study in general: Among T cells, TCR beta diversity per million cells dropped roughly linearly as age rose.

Combining a sample-barcoded 5' primer with a J-beta primer mix, a second PCR ran for roughly 6 to 12 cycles. TCRdb passed the 5' RACE reads through MiXCR, listing each CDR3 protein once. The table records some 1.7 million distinct CDR3 sequences, 28% of them present only once. As regards this clonotype: Its cognate antigen is unknown.

There are 17 residues in the CDR3. J was trimmed by 6 bases and V by 5 bases; bases with no gene match: 17. Roughly 10 milliliters was the volume of peripheral blood drawn from each donor. The chain carries TRBV12-3 or TRBV12-4 and TRBJ2-7; 9 bases fit TRBD1. The receptor was derived from a woman aged 25 to 39 in good health. The sample was blood. The CDR3 is CASSNRDRVSFQREQYF. CDR3 DNA: TGTGCCAGCAGTAACCGGGACAGGGTTTCCTTTCAGCGCGAGCAGTACTTC.